This T cell receptor beta chain was obtained from a study of cytomegalovirus exposure and HLA in healthy donors (TCRdb year 2017). A note on the overall study: An earlier analysis of approximately 640 of the donors reported 250 to 300 Gb of sequence data and some 100 million unique TCR beta sequences from 150 million to 200 million T cells. Roughly 300 gigabases of sequencing data and approximately 92 million unique TCR sequences made up an early release that covered nearly 650 HLA-typed donors. Of the roughly 400 genotyped donors, 65% to 90% were placed in the genetic ancestry cluster associated with self-reported Caucasian donors. The study aimed to test whether signatures of past pathogen exposure could be identified by cataloging public T cell receptors. Using immunosequencing, the study profiled T cell repertoires from some 670 subjects and related those repertoires to cytomegalovirus serostatus. Along with the approximately 700-subject first cohort, a separate validation cohort of over a hundred different subjects was used. The study combined high-throughput TCR immunosequencing, statistical association of individual TCRs with disease status, and machine learning to predict cytomegalovirus infection status. In a later analysis, previously published TCR beta repertoires from 500 to 750 donors were re-analyzed and high-resolution HLA genotyping was added so that TCR occurrence patterns could be studied. In the later analysis, no new phenotypic data were used to find candidate immune exposures; instead, reliance was placed on TCR beta sequences and their occurrence across donors. An earlier analysis of 450 to 750 of the donors used high-throughput TCR beta sequencing to judge whether each TCR beta V gene segment behaved as functional or pseudogenic. Donor age, sex, ethnicity and CMV serostatus were collected together with the repertoire data. A later genetic analysis used genome-wide SNP genotypes for about three fifths of the roughly 700 donors, treating that subset as a discovery cohort. All discovery cohort repertoires had been generated using a single sequencing platform. Class I and class II HLA loci were covered by the typing at four-digit resolution. Typing coverage differed by locus: A, B, C, DRB1 and DQB1 were typed in roughly 620-640 donors, DQA1 in about 500, DPA1 in 600 to 610, and DPB1 in 472. Roughly five DR-DQ haplotypes were handled as single units for association and clustering because linkage in the cohort was strong. On average, about 240,000 unique TCR beta nucleotide sequences were sequenced per donor among some 420 genotyped donors of the cohort, with around 19% of those sequences being non-productive.

A remark on this clone: Its antigen specificity is not known. Per-nucleotide qualities are absent, and no much larger clonotype sits a single base away.

Libraries were prepared through the immunoSEQ multiplex PCR assay. For the multiplex PCR, a mixture combining 60 forward primers for TCR Vbeta segments and 13 reverse primers for TCR Jbeta segments was used. Amplification of the CDR3 region of rearranged TCR beta genes was performed with a multiplex PCR assay on genomic DNA. Amplified TCR beta libraries were sequenced as 87-base-pair reads on the Illumina HiSeq System. As for how the authors treated the data: In a later analysis, around 80 million unique TCR beta chains were counted across the 690 or so repertoires, and roughly 11 million of these chains were shared by at least two donors. A nearest-neighbor algorithm error-corrected the raw reads and collapsed the reads into unique sequences, merging closely related sequences to remove PCR and sequencing errors. To assign V, D and J gene segments, CDR3 sequences were aligned to IMGT reference sequences. For a sequence to be retained, a match of at least six nucleotides to both a V gene segment and a J gene segment was required. Rearrangements were classified as productive when the CDR3 lacked stop codons and remained in frame with V and J, and all other rearrangements were classified as non-productive. CDR3 was defined according to IMGT convention as the region running from the second conserved V-encoded cysteine to the conserved J-encoded phenylalanine. In an earlier analysis of approximately 590 of the donors, sequences lacking an unambiguous match to a single V gene segment were excluded. An earlier analysis of some 610 of the donors called V segments functional above 56.7% productive rearrangements and segregating when the between-donor standard deviation exceeded 5%. A statistical classification framework was built for diagnosing cytomegalovirus status from the catalog of TCR beta chain sequences. A later analysis assigned V and J genes by comparing TCR nucleotide sequences with IMGT/GENE-DB human TR gene sequences. Using the TCRdist pipeline, a later analysis assigned CDR3 sequences along with most-parsimonious VDJ recombination scenarios. In a later analysis, every TCR beta chain was defined by the combination of its CDR3 amino acid sequence and its V-gene family, and reads without a unique V-gene family were dropped. A later analysis removed 500 to 600 highly shared, low-generation-probability nucleotide sequences to deal with suspected cross-contamination and a sequencing artifact. In a later analysis, a clonal expansion index was calculated for each public chain from normalized within-repertoire ranks of inferred template counts. A later analysis computed generation probabilities with a VDJ recombination model fitted to out-of-frame rearrangements, and checked the results against IGoR. In a later analysis, hypergeometric tests were used to score TCR-TCR, TCR-HLA and TCR-CMV co-occurrence, with a repertoire-size bias correction applied to TCR pairs. To estimate false discovery rates, a later analysis permuted the HLA or CMV assignments 20 times. In a later analysis, co-occurring TCRs were grouped using DBSCAN, with TCRdist sequence similarity added in when clustering inside HLA-allele-positive subsets. Repertoires with fewer than 30,000 or more than 120,000 public chains, plus five repertoires with anomalous nucleotide sharing, were excluded from co-occurrence clustering. Drawn from immuneACCESS, this table holds only the in-frame rearrangements with V and J called that TCRdb kept. Clones are partly lost; checked studies trace under half to an unresolved V gene and leave the rest unexplained. Clonal size and the V and J genes are those of that table, whereas D and trimming came from the DNA. In all, the sample holds under 300,000 clones, and about 81% of those were seen once. Of the sample, about 7.5% is held by the ten largest clones.

The cohort comprised some 700 healthy bone marrow donors. Cohort members were all nominally healthy when sampled, although unrecorded immune exposures were likely present. The donor tested CMV seropositive and was one of the 289 seropositive cohort members. Every donor gave a peripheral blood sample, and the peripheral blood mononuclear cells from that sample were used for TCR beta sequencing. The Qiagen DNeasy Blood Extraction Kit was used to extract genomic DNA from the blood cell samples. The CDR3 contains 16 residues, cysteine and phenylalanine counted. Only the CDR3 DNA is retained, 48 bases long and in frame from the first base. Relative to germline, V is 2 bases shorter and J is 2 bases shorter, with 16 bases between their ends. Looking up the germline V gene yields CDR1 SNHLY and CDR2 FYNNEI. Overall study results and their limits: Approximately 18 rarely observed V segments, including chromosome 9 orphons, were excluded from the earlier analysis of approximately 500 of the donors because counts were too low. A later genetic analysis reported fewer N-insertions in productive TCRs among donors in an Asian-associated ancestry cluster than the roughly 620-donor mean. According to the authors, the approach could potentially be generalized to other disease states and immunological phenotypes. Immune exposure information for the cohort was limited to CMV serostatus. A few of the identified cytomegalovirus-associated TCR beta chains were confirmed in vitro to be specific for cytomegalovirus antigens. The study listed 164 TCR beta chains as associated with cytomegalovirus. The cohort was sequenced for TCR beta chains only, and without alpha or paired-chain data the features that could be detected were limited. In a later genetic analysis, a missense DCLRE1C variant was associated with V-gene and J-gene trimming of TCR beta chains, and the association was replicated in an independent cohort. In a later analysis, HLA-associated TCR beta chains showed more clonal expansion and lower generation probabilities than non-associated chains that were equally common. Most TCR sequences were observed very rarely across donors, whereas some public TCRs were present in many individuals. In a later analysis, 16,951 TCR beta sequences were associated with specific HLA alleles at a false discovery rate of 0.05. A further reported finding was that TCR beta sequences accurately predicted the HLA-A and HLA-B alleles for most subjects in the first cohort. HLA typing was unavailable for some donors at each locus, so association tests used only the typed subset. A later analysis found that TCR association rates varied across HLA loci, with DRB1 alleles showing the most associated TCRs and HLA-C alleles the fewest. A cluster of highly shared sequence variants was judged likely to be a technical artifact of the sequencing pipeline. When HLA alleles, especially DR and DQ, strongly co-occurred, attributing TCR associations to individual alleles was difficult. Some IMGT-functional V segments, including TRBV6-2 and TRBV6-3, could not be told apart with the 87-base-pair reads, so those segments were excluded. The classifier was reported to diagnose cytomegalovirus status with high specificity and sensitivity in both the original and validation cohorts. Several of the top co-occurrence clusters appeared to be linked to parvovirus B19, influenza, CMV and Epstein-Barr virus, according to a later analysis. Linkage disequilibrium might explain the correlated functional status among segregating V segments, but an unknown experimental factor could not be excluded. The presence/absence analyses assumed that sequencing depth was roughly uniform across donors, and that assumption may not be true. Most CMV-associated TCR beta chains appeared to be HLA-restricted in a later analysis, and the HLA associations seemed to be driven largely by CMV exposure. In an earlier analysis of some 500 of the donors, most TCR beta V segments appeared in productive rearrangements about 87% or about 30% of the time, broadly matching IMGT annotations.

The V and J segments used are TRBV2 and TRBJ2-7; TRBD2 is a weak D gene call, 6 bases matching. The sequencing sample was made of PBMCs. This TCR derives from a woman aged 60-75 years in good health and CMV-seropositive. The CDR3 region: CASSEPTAGTAYEQYF. In nucleotides, the sequence is TGTGCCAGCAGTGAACCCACGGCGGGGACGGCCTACGAGCAGTACTTC.